This TCR beta chain was sequenced for a study of blood T cell repertoires in COVID-19. Study summary: The analysed material was cDNA or gDNA that came from T cells, B-cell-depleted T cells, or PBMCs.

This CDR3 has 15 residues. Germline V lookup: CDR1 SGHKS, CDR2 YYEKEE (reference sequence). With 0 bases removed from V and 7 bases from J, the gap between germline ends came to 11 bases. In the original workflow: Scientists estimated how many nucleated cells there were by amplifying reference gene primers. The method was immunoSEQ multiplex PCR; TCRdb's version includes in-frame clones alone and lacks a portion of them. V, J and clone size are those of that table, while D and trimming were read from the DNA. The sample lists a few hundred thousand clones; around 89% were seen once. Enrolled through a virtual design, the participants were between roughly 18 and 95 years of age and came from fewer than 30 US areas.

This rearrangement joins TRBV5-5 to TRBJ2-6; a possible D gene is TRBD2 (5 bases). Material: PBMCs or T cells enriched from blood (not recorded which). The TCR sequence derives from a man aged 18 to 29 who had recovered from COVID-19. The CDR3 loop reads CASSLVAGIANVLTF. Written as DNA, the CDR3 is TGTGCCAGCAGCTTGGTCGCCGGGATCGCCAACGTCCTGACTTTC.